The entry below gives a single T cell receptor beta chain sequence along with its context. The sample is drawn from a study of Ad26.COV2.S vaccination and SARS-CoV-2 variants. Study information: Donor got 5x10^10 or 1x10^11 viral particles of Ad26.COV2.S.

Treatment indicated: roughly 19 received Ad26.COV2.S at low or high dose, single or two shots; about 5 received placebo; per-sample allocation not given. Sample collection was performed on day 63 after the first vaccine or placebo injection. An adult aged 18-55 years in Boston served as the donor. TCRdb's table, derived via immunoSEQ multiplex PCR, lists solely in-frame clones and lacks some. Counted here are more than 300,000 clones, around 83% occurring once; the ten biggest clones make up around 2%. CDR1 SEHNR and CDR2 FQNEAQ come from the germline V gene (reference sequence). V lost 3 bases and J 6 bases, leaving 26 bases between the germline ends. The CDR3 consists of 18 residues.

V gene TRBV7-9 combines with J gene TRBJ1-2, with D maybe TRBD1 (5 bases). This TCR was sampled from a person aged 18-65 years who received the Ad26.COV2.S COVID-19 vaccine or a placebo. The sequenced sample was peripheral blood, obtained in a trial of Ad26.COV2.S vaccine versus placebo. CDR3: CASSLWVSSWAGRHGYTF. In nucleotides, the CDR3 is TGTGCCAGCAGCTTGTGGGTATCTTCTTGGGCAGGGAGGCATGGCTACACCTTC.